This is a list of T cell receptor beta chains from one sample in a study of blood T cell repertoires in COVID-19. The data were produced by immunoSEQ multiplex PCR, yet TCRdb's version contains in-frame clones alone and is incomplete. The sample carries some 80,000 clones, around 81% recorded once. Sequencing input: peripheral blood. The source of these receptors is a man aged 80 or over with acute or convalescent COVID-19. CDR3s leave out the opening cysteine and the closing phenylalanine or tryptophan.

TRBV6-5	ASTGQGSMVYGYT
TRBV7-8	ASSLRTRGEAF
TRBV15	ATSRVTGKNIQY
TRBV7-2	ASSSGRGSEKLF
TRBV29-1	SVEDQQVNEQF
TRBV7-9	ASSLVSTEAF
TRBV7-3	ASSLTGTSGAEQY
TRBV15	ATSQLAGGVNEQF
TRBV7-9	ASSLLAGGPWQETQY
TRBV27	ASSSGTAYNSPLH
TRBV25-1	ASRPGGTVDTQY
TRBV11-2	ASSLGSGTKAYEQY
TRBV13	ASSWGQLSGNTIY
TRBV27	ASSIRADRGLAF
TRBV28	ASSRGGEQF
TRBV6-6	ASSGLAVNTGELF
TRBV14	ASSEGQGGYNEQF
TRBV2	ASSWDSTGELF
TRBV6-2/TRBV6-3	ASSPRTGRPSGRRNEQF
TRBV5-1	ASSLGLAGGPFSYEQY
TRBV29-1	SATGRGVSYEQY
TRBV5-1	ASRRSGEGEKLF
TRBV15	ATSRGRAAGELF
TRBV5-1	ASSLDTPNTGELF